Shown below are 23 T cell receptor beta chains from a single sample sequenced in a study of molecular identifiers for immune sequencing clone quantification. TCRdb reprocessed the PCR reads via MiXCR and lists one record per CDR3 protein. The repertoire holds about 100,000 distinct CDR3 sequences, with roughly 38% as singletons. The material sequenced was naive CD8+ T cells from blood, with Jurkat cell RNA spiked in. The sample's subset: FACS-sorted CD8+CD4-CCR7+CD45RA+ naive T cells. The receptor set was obtained from a human donor in good health. Some libraries in this study had Jurkat cell RNA spiked in.

In its sample, this clonotype was seen many times. The chain has TRBV20-1 and TRBJ2-1; 15 bases are a match to TRBD2. The trim removed 6 bases at V and 9 bases at J, leaving 6 bases unmatched. The germline V gene has CDR1 DFQATT and CDR2 SNEGSKA (reference sequence). The CDR3 is 14 residues long. The CDR3 DNA is TGCAGTGCAAGGGGACTAGCGGGAGGAGTTGAGCAGTTCTTC. Translation: CSARGLAGGVEQFF.

The chain couples TRBV28 to TRBJ2-1; D unresolved. CDR3 length: 14 amino acids. V was clipped by 6 bases and J by 9 bases, with 18 bases between them. Germline assignment: CDR1 MDHEN and CDR2 SYDVKM. CDR3 in DNA: TGTGCCAGCAGCCTAAGGCTAGACACCGCTGAGCAGTTCTTC. Translated, it gives CASSLRLDTAEQFF.

In this sample, this clonotype turned up many times. This chain connects TRBV7-2 to TRBJ2-7; TRBD1 or TRBD2 may be the D gene (5 bases each). The V and J ends lost 2 bases and 6 bases respectively, with 8 bases between them. Germline-derived CDR1 and CDR2 are SGHTA and FQGNSA. CDR3 length equals 12 residues. CDR3 sequence: CASSLTGAEQYF. Here the CDR3 DNA reads TGTGCCAGCAGCTTAACCGGGGCCGAGCAGTACTTC.

The chain links TRBV12-3 or TRBV12-4 to TRBJ2-3; possible D gene TRBD1, 6 bases. The CDR3 has 16 amino acids. The V and J ends lost 6 bases and 3 bases respectively, with 19 bases between them. For the CDR3, the DNA is TGTGCCAGCAGAGCCCCGGGACATCGGACGACAGATACGCAGTATTTT. Its translation is CASRAPGHRTTDTQYF.

This rearrangement joins TRBV19 to TRBJ2-7; possibly TRBD1 or TRBD2 for D (6 bases each). Germline CDR1 LNHDA, CDR2 SQIVND (reference sequence). Trimming cost V 3 bases and J 6 bases, with 15 bases left between them. This CDR3 region has 14 residues. This chain's CDR3 is CASSIFNRDSEQYF. DNA for the CDR3: TGTGCCAGTAGTATCTTTAACAGGGACTCCGAGCAGTACTTC.

This clonotype was seen repeatedly, ten times or more. The chain couples TRBV4-3 to TRBJ2-3; 8 positions match TRBD2. The length of the CDR3 is 15 residues. With V trimmed by 3 bases and J by 2 bases, 4 bases remained unmatched. Per germline, CDR1 LGHNA and CDR2 YSLEER. For the CDR3, the DNA is TGCGCCAGCAGCCACTTACTAGCGGACACAGATACGCAGTATTTT. Encoded protein: CASSHLLADTDTQYF.

This clonotype was seen repeatedly, ten times or more. V usage is TRBV9 and J usage is TRBJ1-4, with a weak D call TRBD1 (5 bases). CDR1 and CDR2 (germline): SGDLS, YYNGEE. Trimming took 4 bases from V and 8 from J, leaving 18 bases between them. CDR3 length: 15 amino acids. The CDR3 reads CASSKEGQFSEKLFF. CDR3 sequence (DNA): TGTGCCAGCAGCAAAGAGGGGCAGTTTTCCGAAAAACTGTTTTTT.

A note on this clonotype: An end of the junction does not agree with germline; a read error may underlie this. J is TRBJ1-5 and V is TRBV28, with D hard to call. Looked up from germline, CDR1 is MDHEN and CDR2 is SYDVKM. The CDR3 covers 13 residues. CDR3 nucleotides: TGTGCCAGCAGTTTTGTCAGTCCCGGAACGAGGCTTTTT. Translated: CASSFVSPGTRLF.

Concerning this clonotype: Likely a read error: the CDR3 ends without its conserved phenylalanine or tryptophan. The chain employs TRBV18 and TRBJ2-4, with 9 nucleotides matching TRBD2. The germline gives CDR1 KGHSH, CDR2 LQKENI. This CDR3 contains 17 residues. The CDR3: CASSPLAGESPKTIQYS. The CDR3 DNA follows: TGTGCCAGCTCACCTTTAGCGGGAGAATCCCCCAAAACCATTCAGTACTCC.

Note on this clonotype: Being one base from a much bigger clone, this may be a read error. Because the CDR3 is missing its conserved closing phenylalanine or tryptophan, this is likely a read error. V gene TRBV12-3 or TRBV12-4 combines with J gene TRBJ2-3; possibly TRBD2 for D (5 bases). The CDR3 runs to 13 residues. Trimming took off 1 base at V and 6 bases at J, with 8 bases between the two ends. CDR3: CASSLGGHDTQYY. The CDR3 bases are TGTGCCAGCAGTTTAGGAGGGCACGATACGCAGTATTAT.

With regard to this clonotype: Given a much more abundant clone one base away, this may be a read error. V usage is TRBV9 and J usage is TRBJ1-6; D not resolved. The CDR3 runs to 15 residues. The V gene's germline CDR1 is SGDLS and CDR2 YYNGEE. The CDR3 bases are TGTGCCAGCAGCGTGGAGAGCTCCCATAATTCACCCCTCCACTTT. Amino acid sequence: CASSVESSHNSPLHF.

This chain joins TRBV7-6 and TRBJ2-3; D tentatively fits TRBD1 or TRBD2 (6 bases each). CDR1 is SGHVS and CDR2 is FNYEAQ in the germline V gene. The CDR3 runs to 14 residues. V was cut by 4 bases and J by 3 bases, with 11 bases left in between. CDR3 DNA: TGTGCCAGCAGCTATGGGGGGCCGACAGATACGCAGTATTTT. Translation: CASSYGGPTDTQYF. Full variable domain (remainder filled in from reference TRBV7-6 and TRBJ2-3): GAGVSQSPRYKVTKRGQDVALRCDPISGHVSLYWYRQALGQGPEFLTYFNYEAQQDKSGLPNDRFSAERPEGSISTLTIQRTEQRDSAMYRCASSYGGPTDTQYFGPGTRLTVL.

This clonotype was recorded many times. The chain carries TRBV5-1 and TRBJ2-1, with 9 bases aligning to TRBD2. V was pared by 3 bases and J by 6 bases, with 10 bases of the junction left unmatched. Germline V gene lookup returns CDR1 SGHRS and CDR2 YFSETQ. This CDR3 has 16 amino acids. CDR3 sequence: CASSSRLAERANEQFF. The DNA of the CDR3 is TGCGCCAGCAGCTCTCGACTAGCGGAGAGGGCCAATGAGCAGTTCTTC.

Only a few counts were recorded for this clonotype. The rearrangement links TRBV9 to TRBJ2-3; 11 bases fit TRBD2. Unmatched junction bases numbered 9, after V lost 4 bases and J lost 5 bases. The V gene's germline CDR1 is SGDLS and CDR2 YYNGEE. This CDR3 comprises 16 residues. CDR3 loop: CASSSATSGKRDTQYF. The CDR3 region has the DNA TGTGCCAGCAGCTCAGCGACTAGCGGGAAACGAGATACGCAGTATTTT.

The V call is TRBV28, the J call TRBJ1-5, with D uncertain. Germline loops: CDR1 MDHEN, CDR2 SYDVKM. The CDR3 runs to 14 residues. V lost 6 bases and J lost 0, with 9 bases in between. The CDR3 here is CASRFVGSNQPQHF. The DNA of the CDR3 is TGTGCCAGCAGATTTGTTGGTAGCAATCAGCCCCAGCATTTT.

Comment on this clonotype: It may be a read error: a sequence one base away is much more abundant. The V gene is TRBV7-9, the J gene TRBJ2-5; 11 nucleotides match TRBD1. Germline V lookup: CDR1 SEHNR, CDR2 FQNEAQ (reference sequence). V lost 8 bases, J lost 6 bases, and 14 bases stayed unmatched. This CDR3 comprises 16 residues. The CDR3 bases are TGTGCCAGCGGCCCGGGGACAGGGGGTCCCTATAAGACCCAGTACTTC. Protein product: CASGPGTGGPYKTQYF.

This clonotype has only a few counts. This may stem from a read error, because a much larger clone lies one nucleotide away. V usage is TRBV20-1 and J usage is TRBJ2-3; 7 positions agree with TRBD2. The CDR3 covers 14 residues. Germline CDR1 DFQATT, CDR2 SNEGSKA (reference sequence). The CDR3 nucleotides read TGCTGTGCAAAAGAGGGGCGGGAGACAGATACGCAGTATTTT. Protein product: CCAKEGRETDTQYF.

Comments on this clonotype: Germline and junction disagree at one end, which may indicate a read error. V and J are TRBV7-8 and TRBJ2-2; perhaps TRBD2 as D (5 bases). The CDR3 is made up of 15 amino acids. Germline V gene sequence: CDR1 SGHVS, CDR2 FQNEAQ. The CDR3 region has the DNA TGTGCCAGCAGCCCCCGGGTGGGGAACACCGGGGAGCCGTTTTTT. It translates to CASSPRVGNTGEPFF.

In regard to this clonotype: The CDR3 does not close with the conserved phenylalanine or tryptophan, likely indicating a read error. The chain carries TRBV2 and TRBJ1-4; tentatively, D is TRBD1 (5 bases). CDR1 is SNHLY and CDR2 is FYNNEI in the germline V gene. CDR3 size: 16 residues. DNA for the CDR3: TGTGACTGCAGCTCCCCGCTTAAGGGGTTAGTCGATAAACTGTTTTAT. Amino acids: CDCSSPLKGLVDKLFY.

About this clonotype itself: The junction departs from the called germline gene at one end, perhaps through a read error. V is TRBV5-3 and J is TRBJ2-3; D uncertain. TRBV5-3 is flagged as an ORF with uncertain function. The CDR3 has 11 residues. CDR3 coding DNA: TGTGCCAGCAGCTACACAGATACGCTGTATTTT. Its protein is CASSYTDTLYF.

There are many counts of this clonotype. CDR3 loop: CASSLGLAGVEDTQYF. DNA for the CDR3: TGTGCCAGCAGCCTGGGACTAGCGGGAGTTGAAGATACGCAGTATTTT. V is TRBV6-5 and J is TRBJ2-3, with TRBD2 identical over 14 bases. The CDR3 is made up of 16 amino acids. V was clipped by 6 bases and J by 5 bases; unmatched bases: 7. The germline V gene has CDR1 MNHEY and CDR2 SVGAGI.

This clonotype was counted only a few times. V is TRBV13 and J is TRBJ2-6; D is perhaps TRBD2 (5 bases). CDR3 length equals 15 residues. V lost 5 bases and J 4 bases, leaving 12 bases between the germline ends. Germline V lookup: CDR1 PRHDT, CDR2 FYEKMQ (reference sequence). DNA for the CDR3: TGTGCCAGCAGCCAGAGGGTTACCGGGGCCAACGTCCTGACTTTC. As protein: CASSQRVTGANVLTF.

Points on this clonotype: This may stem from a read error, because a much larger clone lies one nucleotide away. The chain uses TRBV29-1 and TRBJ1-5; D unclear. The V end was cut by 4 bases, the J end by 3 bases, with 16 bases between. The germline V gene encodes CDR1 SQVTM and CDR2 ANQGSEA. The CDR3 sequence is 15 residues long. This CDR3 is CSVADAWVNNQPQHF. The CDR3, as DNA: TGCAGCGTTGCGGACGCCTGGGTCAACAATCAGCCCCAGCATTTT.